The 2 T cell receptor beta chains presented below share a single source sample, sequenced in a study of blood T cell repertoires in COVID-19. Assay used: immunoSEQ multiplex PCR; TCRdb lists only in-frame clones, some missing. The repertoire includes 57,000 or so clones, under 85% of them detected once, and about 20% sits in the top ten. The source material was peripheral blood. The receptors shown here come from a woman over 75 with active or convalescent COVID-19.

This chain uses TRBV19 with TRBJ2-3, with 7 bases that match TRBD1. The CDR3 has 14 amino acids. V lost 6 bases to trimming and J lost 2 bases; unmatched junction nucleotides: 5. Germline V lookup: CDR1 LNHDA, CDR2 SQIVND (reference sequence). The CDR3 protein is CASRTGSHTDTQYF. The CDR3 DNA reads as TGTGCCAGTAGGACAGGGTCGCACACAGATACGCAGTATTTT.

This rearrangement joins TRBV19 to TRBJ1-1; 9 nucleotides align to TRBD1. Looked up from germline, CDR1 is LNHDA and CDR2 is SQIVND (reference sequence). The CDR3 consists of 12 residues. The ends lost 5 bases at V and 8 bases at J; junction bases unmatched: 3. The CDR3 sequence is CASSGTGREAFF. The CDR3 nucleotides read TGTGCCAGTAGTGGGACAGGGAGAGAAGCTTTCTTT.